A selection of T cell receptor beta chains follows, all from one sample in a study of blood T cell repertoires in COVID-19. Sequenced by immunoSEQ multiplex PCR; TCRdb stores in-frame clones only, minus some. Here the sample spans about 330,000 clones, more than 70% being singletons. Sequencing was performed on peripheral blood. The receptors shown here come from a man aged 18 to 30 who had recovered from COVID-19. The CDR3 runs from the conserved cysteine through the conserved F or W. Each record gives: CDR3 DNA, CDR3 protein, clone size, D gene, V gene, J gene. D genes are given only for firm matches. Clone sizes are given selectively: once, few, many, or a class where the clone is expanded.

DNA: TGCGCCAGCAGCTTGGGGAGCGGGGCCGCTTACAATGAGCAGTTCTTC
CDR3: CASSLGSGAAYNEQFF
size: NA
D: TRBD2
V: TRBV5-1
J: TRBJ2-1

DNA: TGCGCCAGCAGCCCAGCCCAGGGAGGGGACTTACGGATCACAGATACGCAGTATTTT
CDR3: CASSPAQGGDLRITDTQYF
size: NA
D: TRBD2
V: TRBV5-1
J: TRBJ2-3

DNA: TGTGCCAGTAGTATCCTAGCGGGAGGTTCCTACGAGCAGTACTTC
CDR3: CASSILAGGSYEQYF
size: NA
D: TRBD2
V: TRBV19
J: TRBJ2-7

DNA: TGCGCCAGCAGCTTGGGTCGCGGACAGGGGACGTACCAAGAGACCCAGTACTTC
CDR3: CASSLGRGQGTYQETQYF
size: NA
D: TRBD1
V: TRBV5-1
J: TRBJ2-5

DNA: TGCGCCAGCAGCCATAGCGGGAGGGTTCACAATGAGCAGTTCTTC
CDR3: CASSHSGRVHNEQFF
size: NA
D: TRBD2
V: TRBV4-1
J: TRBJ2-1

DNA: TGTGCCAGCTCACCAATGTCTAGTGGAGCTAATGAAAAACTGTTTTTT
CDR3: CASSPMSSGANEKLFF
size: NA
D: NA
V: TRBV18
J: TRBJ1-4

DNA: TGTGCCAGCAGTTCAAAACCCGGGACAGAGTACTACAATGAGCAGTTCTTC
CDR3: CASSSKPGTEYYNEQFF
size: NA
D: TRBD1
V: TRBV27
J: TRBJ2-1

DNA: TGTGCCAGCAGTTCCGGGACAGGGAACGTCTACGAGCAGTACTTC
CDR3: CASSSGTGNVYEQYF
size: NA
D: TRBD1
V: TRBV27
J: TRBJ2-7

DNA: TGTGCCAGCAAGGGGACTAACTACAATGAGCAGTTCTTC
CDR3: CASKGTNYNEQFF
size: NA
D: TRBD2
V: TRBV11-2
J: TRBJ2-1

DNA: TGTGCCAGTTCGGGACAGGGTTCCTACAATGAGCAGTTCTTC
CDR3: CASSGQGSYNEQFF
size: NA
D: TRBD1
V: TRBV18
J: TRBJ2-1

DNA: TGTGCCAGCAGCCCTTGGGGCCTTAATACGCAGTATTTT
CDR3: CASSPWGLNTQYF
size: NA
D: NA
V: TRBV7-9
J: TRBJ2-3

DNA: TGTGCCAGCAGGCAGACAGGGGAGAACTATGGCTACACCTTC
CDR3: CASRQTGENYGYTF
size: NA
D: TRBD1
V: TRBV6-5
J: TRBJ1-2

DNA: TGCGCCAGCAGCCCCTGGTCGGATCAGCCCCAGCATTTT
CDR3: CASSPWSDQPQHF
size: few
D: NA
V: TRBV4-1
J: TRBJ1-5

DNA: TGTGCCACCAGTGATTTGGGGACAGTTAATTCAACCCGTATCTTTCACTCCTATAATTCACCCCTCCACTTT
CDR3: CATSDLGTVNSTRIFHSYNSPLHF
size: NA
D: TRBD1
V: TRBV24-1
J: TRBJ1-6

DNA: TGCGCCAGCAGCTTGTATCTAAGTAACCTGAACACTGAAGCTTTCTTT
CDR3: CASSLYLSNLNTEAFF
size: NA
D: NA
V: TRBV5-1
J: TRBJ1-1

DNA: TGTGCCAGCATGTGGACAGGGGCGAACACTGAAGCTTTCTTT
CDR3: CASMWTGANTEAFF
size: NA
D: TRBD1
V: TRBV2
J: TRBJ1-1

DNA: TGTGCCTGGAGTGTACAGGGGAATGAGCAGTTCTTC
CDR3: CAWSVQGNEQFF
size: NA
D: TRBD1
V: TRBV30
J: TRBJ2-1

DNA: TGTGCCAGCAGCCCCGGGGGGTCGGGGCAGTACTTC
CDR3: CASSPGGSGQYF
size: NA
D: TRBD2
V: TRBV3-1/TRBV3-2
J: TRBJ2-7

DNA: TGTGCCAGCAGTGAAGCGCTGAGCCTAATGGAGACCCAGTACTTC
CDR3: CASSEALSLMETQYF
size: NA
D: NA
V: TRBV2
J: TRBJ2-5

DNA: TGTGCCAGCAGAACAGGGATGAGTGGCTACACCTTC
CDR3: CASRTGMSGYTF
size: few
D: NA
V: TRBV12-3/TRBV12-4
J: TRBJ1-2

DNA: TGTGCCAGCAGCGCCCGGCTGGAGGGGTGGGGCAATGAGCAGTTCTTC
CDR3: CASSARLEGWGNEQFF
size: once
D: NA
V: TRBV9
J: TRBJ2-1

DNA: TGTGCCAGCAGCCAAGAGTTTTGGACAGGGGCCAACACTGAAGCTTTCTTT
CDR3: CASSQEFWTGANTEAFF
size: NA
D: TRBD1
V: TRBV14
J: TRBJ1-1

DNA: TGTGCCAGCAGCCGGACAGGGGGCTTGGGAAACACCATATATTTT
CDR3: CASSRTGGLGNTIYF
size: NA
D: TRBD1
V: TRBV7-2
J: TRBJ1-3

DNA: TGTGCCATCAAATGGGCAGGGAACACTGAAGCTTTCTTT
CDR3: CAIKWAGNTEAFF
size: NA
D: NA
V: TRBV10-3
J: TRBJ1-1

DNA: TGTGCCACCAGCAGAGATGTCGCCTACGAGCAGTACTTC
CDR3: CATSRDVAYEQYF
size: NA
D: NA
V: TRBV15
J: TRBJ2-7

DNA: TGCGCCAGCAGCTTAGGGACTAGCGGGCGATCCTACGAGCAGTACTTC
CDR3: CASSLGTSGRSYEQYF
size: NA
D: TRBD2
V: TRBV5-1
J: TRBJ2-7

DNA: TGTGCCAGCAGCGTAGGGGGGCAGGGCTGGAATTCACCCCTCCACTTT
CDR3: CASSVGGQGWNSPLHF
size: NA
D: NA
V: TRBV9
J: TRBJ1-6

DNA: TGTGCCACTAGTCCGGGGGGGGCCGGCGAGCAGTTCTTC
CDR3: CATSPGGAGEQFF
size: NA
D: TRBD2
V: TRBV19
J: TRBJ2-1

DNA: TGTGCCAGTAGTATAGGTGGCAGACTCAACACTGAAGCTTTCTTT
CDR3: CASSIGGRLNTEAFF
size: NA
D: NA
V: TRBV19
J: TRBJ1-1

DNA: TGCGCCAGCAGTCAATCCCCCGACAGGGGGTGCACTGAAGCTTTCTTT
CDR3: CASSQSPDRGCTEAFF
size: few
D: TRBD1
V: TRBV23-1
J: TRBJ1-1

DNA: TGTGCCAGTAGTTTTAGCCTTACGGGCTACAATGAGCAGTTCTTC
CDR3: CASSFSLTGYNEQFF
size: NA
D: NA
V: TRBV19
J: TRBJ2-1

DNA: TGTGCCAGCAGCTTAGCTCGTGGAGTTAGCGGGAGTAGCACCGGGGAGCTGTTTTTT
CDR3: CASSLARGVSGSSTGELFF
size: NA
D: TRBD2
V: TRBV7-2
J: TRBJ2-2

DNA: TGTGCCAGCAGTGAAGCGAAGGGACAGGGGGCTCAGCCCCAGCATTTT
CDR3: CASSEAKGQGAQPQHF
size: NA
D: TRBD1
V: TRBV2
J: TRBJ1-5

DNA: TGTGCCAGCAGGATACAGGGTGACGGGGAGCTGTTTTTT
CDR3: CASRIQGDGELFF
size: NA
D: NA
V: TRBV2
J: TRBJ2-2

DNA: TGCGCCAGCAGCTTGCTTGGGGCAGGTACAACGGAAGAGCAGTACTTC
CDR3: CASSLLGAGTTEEQYF
size: NA
D: NA
V: TRBV5-1
J: TRBJ2-7

DNA: TGTGCCACCAGCAGAGATAGGACAGGGGGCAATCAGCCCCAGCATTTT
CDR3: CATSRDRTGGNQPQHF
size: NA
D: TRBD1
V: TRBV15
J: TRBJ1-5

DNA: TGTGCCAGCAGGCCCGGGACAGGGGGTGCCTACGAGCAGTACTTC
CDR3: CASRPGTGGAYEQYF
size: NA
D: TRBD1
V: TRBV2
J: TRBJ2-7

DNA: TGTGCCAGCAGCTTAACTAGTGGAGAGACCCAGTACTTC
CDR3: CASSLTSGETQYF
size: NA
D: NA
V: TRBV7-3
J: TRBJ2-5

DNA: TGTGCCAGCAGCCCGAACTATTCCACAGGGGATGGCTACACCTTC
CDR3: CASSPNYSTGDGYTF
size: once
D: TRBD1
V: TRBV2
J: TRBJ1-2

DNA: TGCAGCGTTTCAGGACAGGGTGAAGCTTTCTTT
CDR3: CSVSGQGEAFF
size: NA
D: TRBD1
V: TRBV29-1
J: TRBJ1-1

DNA: TGTGCCAGCAGCCCGGGACTAGCGCCCCACGAGCAGTACTTC
CDR3: CASSPGLAPHEQYF
size: NA
D: TRBD2
V: TRBV5-4
J: TRBJ2-7

DNA: TGTGCCAGCAGCTTGGCGGCAGGGCGAAATTCACCCCTCCACTTT
CDR3: CASSLAAGRNSPLHF
size: NA
D: NA
V: TRBV5-4
J: TRBJ1-6

DNA: TGTGCCAGCAGCCACCCAAGACAAATTATCTATCAGCCCCAGCATTTT
CDR3: CASSHPRQIIYQPQHF
size: NA
D: NA
V: TRBV6-2/TRBV6-3
J: TRBJ1-5

DNA: TGTGCCAGCAGGGCCGGGACAGGGTCCCACGAGCAGTACTTC
CDR3: CASRAGTGSHEQYF
size: NA
D: TRBD1
V: TRBV7-9
J: TRBJ2-7

DNA: TGTGCCAGCAGCCCCACGGCCGGGAACCAAGAGACCCAGTACTTC
CDR3: CASSPTAGNQETQYF
size: NA
D: NA
V: TRBV11-2
J: TRBJ2-5